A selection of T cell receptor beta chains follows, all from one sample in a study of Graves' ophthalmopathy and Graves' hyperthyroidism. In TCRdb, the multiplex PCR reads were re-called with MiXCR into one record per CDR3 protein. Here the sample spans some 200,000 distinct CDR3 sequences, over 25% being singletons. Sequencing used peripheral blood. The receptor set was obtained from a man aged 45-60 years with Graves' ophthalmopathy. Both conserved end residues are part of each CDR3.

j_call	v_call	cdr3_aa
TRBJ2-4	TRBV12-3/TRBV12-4	CASSAAVMAKNIQYF
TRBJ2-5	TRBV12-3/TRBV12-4	CASSSPAGRVEETQYF
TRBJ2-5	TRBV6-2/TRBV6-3	CASSWAGSSETQYF
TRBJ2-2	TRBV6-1	CASRPAGDTGELFF
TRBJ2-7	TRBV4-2	CASSQERRAVVGEQYF
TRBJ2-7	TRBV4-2	CASSPGRGELYEQYF
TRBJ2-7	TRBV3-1	CASSPASGGAHEQYF
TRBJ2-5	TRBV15	CATSRARGTRGSQETQYF
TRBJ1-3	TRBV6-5	CASSYSGTVSSGNTIYF
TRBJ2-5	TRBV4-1	CASSQGPLGETQYF
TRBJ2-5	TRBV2	CASNLDSPDQTQYF
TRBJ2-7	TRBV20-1	CSAGSLKGYEQYF
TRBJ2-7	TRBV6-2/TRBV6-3	CASSYSSREGHEQYF
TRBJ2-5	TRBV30	CAWGTGQETQYF
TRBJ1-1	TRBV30	CAWSSNRGRGAFF
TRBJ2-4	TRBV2	CASSADSEKNIQYF
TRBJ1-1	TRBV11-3	CASSLPGAPRTEAFF
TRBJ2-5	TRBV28	CPSRQGKTQYF